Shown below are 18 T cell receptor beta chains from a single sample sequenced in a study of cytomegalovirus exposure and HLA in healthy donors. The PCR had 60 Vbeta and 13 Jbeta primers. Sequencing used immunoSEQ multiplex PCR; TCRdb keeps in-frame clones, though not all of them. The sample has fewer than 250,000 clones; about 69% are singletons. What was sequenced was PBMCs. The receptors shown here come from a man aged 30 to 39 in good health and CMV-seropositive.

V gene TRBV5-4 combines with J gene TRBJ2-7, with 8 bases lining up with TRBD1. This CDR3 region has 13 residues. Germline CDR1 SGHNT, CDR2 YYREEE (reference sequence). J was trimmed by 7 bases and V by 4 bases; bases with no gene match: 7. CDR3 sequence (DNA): TGTGCCAGCAGCAAAGTGACAGGGGAGGAGCAGTACTTC. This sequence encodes CASSKVTGEEQYF. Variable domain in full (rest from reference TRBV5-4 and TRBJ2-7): ETGVTQSPTHLIKTRGQQVTLRCSSQSGHNTVSWYQQALGQGPQFIFQYYREEENGRGNFPPRFSGLQFPNYSSELNVNALELDDSALYLCASSKVTGEEQYFGPGTRLTVT.

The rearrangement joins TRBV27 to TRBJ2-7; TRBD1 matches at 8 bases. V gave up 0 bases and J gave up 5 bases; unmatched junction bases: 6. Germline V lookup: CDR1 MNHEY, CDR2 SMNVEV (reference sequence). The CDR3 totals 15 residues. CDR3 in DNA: TGTGCCAGCAGTTTATCGTACAGGGGGTCTGACGAGCAGTACTTC. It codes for CASSLSYRGSDEQYF.

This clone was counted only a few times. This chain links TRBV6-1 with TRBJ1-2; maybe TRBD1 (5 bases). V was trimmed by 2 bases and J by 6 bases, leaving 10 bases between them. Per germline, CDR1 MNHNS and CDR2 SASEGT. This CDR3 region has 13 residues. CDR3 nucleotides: TGTGCCAGCAGTGAACAGGGAAGGGATGGCTACACCTTC. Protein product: CASSEQGRDGYTF.

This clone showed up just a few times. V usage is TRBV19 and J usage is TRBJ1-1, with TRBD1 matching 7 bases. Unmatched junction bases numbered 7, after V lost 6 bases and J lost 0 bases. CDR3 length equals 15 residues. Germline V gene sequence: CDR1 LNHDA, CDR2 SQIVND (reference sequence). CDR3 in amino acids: CASRIQGQLNTEAFF. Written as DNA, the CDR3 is TGTGCCAGTAGGATACAGGGACAGTTGAACACTGAAGCTTTCTTT.

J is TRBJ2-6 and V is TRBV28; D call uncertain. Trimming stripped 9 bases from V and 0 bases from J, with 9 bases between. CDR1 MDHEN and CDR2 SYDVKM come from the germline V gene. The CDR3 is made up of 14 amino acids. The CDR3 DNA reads TGTGCCAGTTTTGAGTCCTCTGGGGCCAACGTCCTGACTTTC. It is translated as CASFESSGANVLTF.

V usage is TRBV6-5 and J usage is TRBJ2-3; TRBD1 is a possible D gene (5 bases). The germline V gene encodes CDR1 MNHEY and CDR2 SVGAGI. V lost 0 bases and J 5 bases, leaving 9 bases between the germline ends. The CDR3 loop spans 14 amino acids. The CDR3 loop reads CASSYSQGLDTQYF. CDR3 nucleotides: TGTGCCAGCAGTTACTCCCAGGGCTTAGATACGCAGTATTTT.

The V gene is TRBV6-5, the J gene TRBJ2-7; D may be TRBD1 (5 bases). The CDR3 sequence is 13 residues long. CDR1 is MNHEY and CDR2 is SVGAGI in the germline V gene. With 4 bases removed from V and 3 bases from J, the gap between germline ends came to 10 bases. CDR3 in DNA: TGTGCCAGCAGTTCTAAGACAGACTACGAGCAGTACTTC. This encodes CASSSKTDYEQYF.

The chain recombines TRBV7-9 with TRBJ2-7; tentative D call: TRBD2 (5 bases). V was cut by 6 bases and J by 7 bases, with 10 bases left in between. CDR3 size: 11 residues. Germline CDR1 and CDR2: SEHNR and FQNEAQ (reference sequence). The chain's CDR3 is CASSWPGEQYF. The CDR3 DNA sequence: TGTGCCAGCAGTTGGCCGGGAGAGCAGTACTTC.

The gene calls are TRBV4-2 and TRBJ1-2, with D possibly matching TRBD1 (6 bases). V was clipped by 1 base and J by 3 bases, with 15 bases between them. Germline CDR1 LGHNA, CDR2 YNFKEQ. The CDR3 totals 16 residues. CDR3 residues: CASSQAMTGWDYGYTF. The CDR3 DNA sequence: TGTGCCAGCAGCCAAGCGATGACAGGATGGGACTATGGCTACACCTTC.

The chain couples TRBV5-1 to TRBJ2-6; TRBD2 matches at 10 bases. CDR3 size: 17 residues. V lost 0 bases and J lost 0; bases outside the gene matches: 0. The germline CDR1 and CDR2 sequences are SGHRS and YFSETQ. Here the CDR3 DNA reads TGCGCCAGCAGCTTGGCTAGCGGGAGCTCTGGGGCCAACGTCCTGACTTTC. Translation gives CASSLASGSSGANVLTF.

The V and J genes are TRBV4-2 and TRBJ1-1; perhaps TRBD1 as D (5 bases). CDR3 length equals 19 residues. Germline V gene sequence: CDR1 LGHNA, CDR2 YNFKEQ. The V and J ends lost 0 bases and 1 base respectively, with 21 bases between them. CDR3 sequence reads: CASSQDGRGYDSTNTEAFF. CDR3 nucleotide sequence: TGTGCCAGCAGCCAAGACGGTCGGGGGTATGACAGCACGAACACTGAAGCTTTCTTT.

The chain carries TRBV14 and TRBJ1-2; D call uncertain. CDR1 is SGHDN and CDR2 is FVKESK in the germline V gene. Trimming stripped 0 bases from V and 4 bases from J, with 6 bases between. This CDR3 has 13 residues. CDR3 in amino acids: CASSQDTAYGYTF. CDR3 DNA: TGTGCCAGCAGCCAAGACACAGCCTATGGCTACACCTTC.

CDR3 loop: CASSHGLAERYEQYF. The CDR3 coding sequence is TGCGCCAGCAGCCACGGACTAGCGGAACGGTACGAGCAGTACTTC. The genes are TRBV4-3 and TRBJ2-5, with 10 bases aligning to TRBD2. Gene TRBJ2-7 matches the end of the DNA better, so the J call may be wrong. Germline loops: CDR1 LGHNA, CDR2 YSLEER. The CDR3 consists of 15 residues.

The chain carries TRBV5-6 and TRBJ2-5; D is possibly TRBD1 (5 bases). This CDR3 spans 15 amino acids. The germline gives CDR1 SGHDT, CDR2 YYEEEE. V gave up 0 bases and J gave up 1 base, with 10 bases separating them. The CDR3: CASSLGGPGQETQYF. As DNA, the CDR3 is TGTGCCAGCAGCTTGGGGGGCCCCGGCCAAGAGACCCAGTACTTC.

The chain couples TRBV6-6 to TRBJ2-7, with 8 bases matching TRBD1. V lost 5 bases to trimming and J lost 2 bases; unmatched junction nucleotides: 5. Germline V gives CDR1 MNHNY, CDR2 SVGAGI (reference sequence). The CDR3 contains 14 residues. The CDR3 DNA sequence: TGTGCCAGCAGTCCAGACAGGGGTGCCTACGAGCAGTACTTC. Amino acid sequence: CASSPDRGAYEQYF.

Here the CDR3 reads CASSLSLNRGHKDTQYF. In DNA form, the CDR3 reads TGTGCCAGCTCACTTTCCTTAAACAGGGGGCATAAGGATACGCAGTATTTT. V gene TRBV18 combines with J gene TRBJ2-3, with 9 positions matching TRBD1. The CDR3 has 17 residues. The V and J ends lost 4 bases and 6 bases, in that order; junction bases with no gene match: 14. Germline V gene sequence: CDR1 KGHSH, CDR2 LQKENI.

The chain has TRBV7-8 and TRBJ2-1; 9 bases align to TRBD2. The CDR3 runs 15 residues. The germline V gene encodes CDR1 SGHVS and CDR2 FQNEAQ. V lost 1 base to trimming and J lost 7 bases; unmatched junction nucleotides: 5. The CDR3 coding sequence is TGTGCCAGCAGCTTAGGGTATAGCGGGAGAAATGAGCAGTTCTTC. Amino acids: CASSLGYSGRNEQFF.

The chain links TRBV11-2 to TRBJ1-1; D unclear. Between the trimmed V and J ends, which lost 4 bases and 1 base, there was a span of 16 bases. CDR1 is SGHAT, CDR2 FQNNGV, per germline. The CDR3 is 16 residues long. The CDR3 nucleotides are TGTGCCAGCAGCTCCCGAGGAGTCAGATCGAACACTGAAGCTTTCTTT. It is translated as CASSSRGVRSNTEAFF.